These 23 T cell receptor beta chains share one sample of origin, sequenced in a study listed by TCRdb under 2016. Preparation of the library involved RT-PCR. Sequencing took place on an Illumina MiSeq. In TCRdb, the public reads were trimmed at Q25 with fastp and aligned with MiXCR, with productive beta chains retained. Rows merge per CDR3 protein into single entries with the most common DNA and genes. For this sample there are approximately 720,000 distinct CDR3 sequences; approximately 15% appear just once. 3% to 4.5% of the sample goes to the ten largest clones. The specimen was memory CD4+ T cells from blood. The receptors stem from a female donor in good health, serving as a healthy control.

The rearrangement joins TRBV3-1 to TRBJ2-2; possible D gene TRBD2, 6 bases. The V gene's germline CDR1 is LGHDT and CDR2 YNNKEL (reference sequence). This CDR3 spans 14 amino acids. Trimming took 5 bases from V and 5 from J, leaving 12 bases between them. The CDR3 coding sequence is TGTGCCAGCAGCTACGGGAGTGGTACCGGGGAGCTGTTTTTT. Its translation is CASSYGSGTGELFF.

This rearrangement joins TRBV7-2 to TRBJ2-7; D unresolved. The CDR3 sequence is 13 residues long. Germline-derived CDR1 and CDR2 are SGHTA and FQGNSA. V lost 5 bases and J lost 0, with 8 bases in between. CDR3 nucleotides: TGTGCCAGCAGCCGCCAGAGCTCCTACGAGCAGTACTTC. It specifies CASSRQSSYEQYF.

The chain couples TRBV5-1 to TRBJ2-1, with D perhaps matching TRBD1 (5 bases). The CDR3 spans 17 residues. V lost 4 bases and J lost 1, with 18 bases in between. Germline V CDR1 and CDR2: SGHRS, YFSETQ. CDR3 in DNA: TGCGCCAGCAGCCCGCTTACTCAGGGCGGTTCCTACAATGAGCAGTTCTTC. It yields the protein CASSPLTQGGSYNEQFF. The full variable domain, in which reference TRBV5-1 and TRBJ2-1 provide the parts outside the CDR3, is KAGVTQTPRYLIKTRGQQVTLSCSPISGHRSVSWYQQTPGQGLQFLFEYFSETQRNKGNFPGRFSGRQFSNSRSEMNVSTLELGDSALYLCASSPLTQGGSYNEQFFGPGTRLTVL.

Many counts were recorded for this clonotype. This chain's CDR3 is CASSLQAGSYEQYF. In DNA form, the CDR3 reads TGTGCCAGCAGTCTCCAAGCGGGTTCCTACGAGCAGTACTTC. The chain links TRBV12-3 or TRBV12-4 to TRBJ2-7; weak D call: TRBD2 (6 bases). Trimming removed 5 bases from V and 1 base from J, with 12 bases in between. The CDR3 spans 14 residues.

The chain is built from TRBV4-2 and TRBJ1-1, with a weak D call TRBD1 (5 bases). V shed 6 bases and J shed 11 bases, with 19 bases lying between them. From germline, CDR1 is LGHNA and CDR2 YNFKEQ. CDR3 length equals 13 residues. CDR3 bases: TGTGCCAGCAGGCGGGACCTCTACGCGGGGGCTTTCTTT. This sequence encodes CASRRDLYAGAFF.

This clonotype has at least ten counts. V is TRBV5-1 and J is TRBJ2-3, with D possibly being TRBD1 or TRBD2 (5 bases each). The CDR3 runs to 14 residues. The V gene lost 4 bases and the J gene lost 6 bases, with 15 bases spanning the gap. Germline CDR1 and CDR2: SGHRS and YFSETQ. The CDR3, as DNA: TGCGCCAGCAGCCCCCAGGGAACTAGGGATACGCAGTATTTT. This codes for CASSPQGTRDTQYF. Complete variable domain (other parts from reference TRBV5-1 and TRBJ2-3): KAGVTQTPRYLIKTRGQQVTLSCSPISGHRSVSWYQQTPGQGLQFLFEYFSETQRNKGNFPGRFSGRQFSNSRSEMNVSTLELGDSALYLCASSPQGTRDTQYFGPGTRLTVL.

This clonotype was seen repeatedly, ten times or more. The V and J genes are TRBV20-1 and TRBJ2-1, with D maybe TRBD1 (6 bases). CDR1 is DFQATT, CDR2 SNEGSKA, per germline (reference sequence). The CDR3 is 14 amino acids. Trimming removed 6 bases at V and 1 base at J, with 13 bases between. CDR3 nucleotide sequence: TGCAGTGCACCCGGGACATTTTCCTACAATGAGCAGTTCTTC. It yields the protein CSAPGTFSYNEQFF.

The chain recombines TRBV20-1 with TRBJ2-1; no definite D call. Germline values: CDR1 DFQATT, CDR2 SNEGSKA (reference sequence). V was shortened by 2 bases and J by 15 bases, with 14 bases between the two germline ends. The CDR3 has 11 residues. CDR3 residues: CSARKNPRLFF. In nucleotides, the CDR3 is TGCAGTGCTAGAAAGAATCCCCGGCTGTTCTTC.

The CDR3 DNA reads TGTGCCAGCTCCCGGGGGGGCGAACTCTCCTACGAGCAGTACTTC. This translates into CASSRGGELSYEQYF. V and J are TRBV4-2 and TRBJ2-7; 8 nucleotides agree with TRBD2. The CDR3 is made up of 15 amino acids. The V gene's germline CDR1 is LGHNA and CDR2 YNFKEQ. The ends lost 8 bases at V and 0 bases at J; junction bases unmatched: 9.

This clonotype was picked up many times. V is TRBV20-1 and J is TRBJ2-3; TRBD2 matches at 7 bases. CDR3 size: 12 residues. The germline V gene encodes CDR1 DFQATT and CDR2 SNEGSKA (reference sequence). The CDR3 bases are TGCAGCGGGGGACTACCGCTGGATACGCAGTATTTT. It encodes CSGGLPLDTQYF.

This clonotype has at least ten counts. V gene TRBV27 combines with J gene TRBJ2-7, with 7 bases that match TRBD1. This CDR3 is built from 14 residues. Trimming cost V 6 bases and J 2 bases; bases outside gene matches: 7. The V gene's germline CDR1 is MNHEY and CDR2 SMNVEV (reference sequence). CDR3 amino acids: CASRDRSPPYEQYF. Here the CDR3 DNA reads TGTGCCAGCAGGGACAGGAGTCCTCCCTACGAGCAGTACTTC.

V is TRBV9 and J is TRBJ2-3; possibly TRBD2 for D (6 bases). The CDR3 is made up of 15 amino acids. CDR1 and CDR2 (germline): SGDLS, YYNGEE. Between the trimmed V and J ends, which lost 4 bases and 6 bases, there was a span of 18 bases. Written as DNA, the CDR3 is TGTGCCAGCAGCTTTATGGTGGGGGGATCGGATACGCAGTATTTT. This codes for CASSFMVGGSDTQYF.

This clonotype has more than one count but fewer than ten. This chain links TRBV5-1 with TRBJ1-6, with 7 nucleotides matching TRBD1. The CDR3 extends over 16 amino acids. Unmatched junction bases numbered 15, after V lost 5 bases and J lost 10 bases. From germline, CDR1 is SGHRS and CDR2 YFSETQ. The CDR3 here is CASRLQGTGRGSPLHF. CDR3 nucleotide sequence: TGCGCCAGCAGGTTACAGGGGACGGGTCGTGGGTCACCCCTCCACTTT.

The rearrangement uses TRBV20-1 and TRBJ1-1; 7 nucleotides line up with TRBD1. The junction had 12 bases not matched to a gene; V was cut back by 3 bases and J by 5 bases. The germline V gene has CDR1 DFQATT and CDR2 SNEGSKA (reference sequence). The CDR3 is 15 residues long. Here the CDR3 reads CSASGADRRETEAFF. The CDR3, as DNA: TGCAGTGCTAGTGGCGCGGACAGGCGTGAAACTGAAGCTTTCTTT.

The chain employs TRBV6-5 and TRBJ2-7, with TRBD1 identical over 10 bases. Germline loops: CDR1 MNHEY, CDR2 SVGAGI. The ends lost 1 base at V and 3 bases at J; junction bases unmatched: 6. The CDR3 runs to 16 residues. The CDR3 loop is CASSYFRDRGGYEQYF. The CDR3 bases are TGTGCCAGCAGTTACTTCCGGGACAGGGGAGGCTACGAGCAGTACTTC.

The rearrangement uses TRBV5-1 and TRBJ1-1; D unresolved. CDR1 is SGHRS and CDR2 is YFSETQ in the germline V gene. CDR3 size: 14 residues. Trimming removed 4 bases from V and 1 base from J, with 11 bases in between. The CDR3 bases are TGCGCCAGCAGCGGCTACGGGGAGAACACTGAAGCTTTCTTT. The encoded protein is CASSGYGENTEAFF.

V is TRBV20-1 and J is TRBJ1-2; 8 bases match TRBD1. The CDR3 has 16 residues. V trimming: 3 bases; J trimming: 6 bases; junction bases outside the gene matches: 15. Germline CDR1 reads DFQATT; CDR2 reads SNEGSKA (reference sequence). CDR3 residues: CSASESPTGEYHGYTF. Written as DNA, the CDR3 is TGCAGTGCTAGCGAGAGTCCGACAGGGGAATATCATGGCTACACCTTC.

This clonotype was counted only a few times. The V gene is TRBV12-3 or TRBV12-4, the J gene TRBJ2-2; perhaps TRBD2 as D (7 bases). Trimming took off 3 bases at V and 2 bases at J, with 16 bases between the two ends. The CDR3 covers 17 residues. The CDR3 loop reads CASSFGGATANTGELFF. The CDR3 DNA is TGTGCCAGCAGTTTTGGGGGGGCAACGGCCAACACCGGGGAGCTGTTTTTT.

Many counts were recorded for this clonotype. The rearrangement links TRBV4-3 to TRBJ2-3; D remains ambiguous. Trimming shortened V by 4 bases and J by 5 bases, and 10 bases separated the two germline ends. The germline V gene has CDR1 LGHNA and CDR2 YSLEER. CDR3 length: 13 amino acids. The CDR3 loop is CASSLRPGDTQYF. Here the CDR3 DNA reads TGCGCCAGCAGCCTCCGACCTGGAGATACGCAGTATTTT.

The chain couples TRBV12-3 or TRBV12-4 to TRBJ1-5; D might be TRBD1 (6 bases). The germline V and J ends were trimmed by 3 bases and 2 bases, with 11 bases remaining between them. The CDR3 is made up of 15 amino acids. The CDR3 DNA sequence: TGTGCCAGCAGTTTTTCAGGGGCGGGCAATCAGCCCCAGCATTTT. The encoded protein is CASSFSGAGNQPQHF.

This clonotype was observed a few times. The chain uses TRBV3-1 and TRBJ1-1, with a weak D call TRBD1 (6 bases). V was trimmed by 8 bases and J by 0 bases, leaving 13 bases between them. Germline CDR1 is LGHDT and CDR2 is YNNKEL (reference sequence). The CDR3 sequence is 14 residues long. CDR3 bases: TGTGCCAGCGGGGCTCAGGGGTTGAACACTGAAGCTTTCTTT. Protein product: CASGAQGLNTEAFF.

The table lists this clonotype with a few counts. The CDR3 DNA reads as TGCAGTGCTAGAGACAGGTTCGAGCAGTACTTC. It specifies CSARDRFEQYF. This chain connects TRBV20-1 to TRBJ2-7; D is uncertain. Germline CDR1 is DFQATT and CDR2 is SNEGSKA (reference sequence). V was cut by 0 bases and J by 6 bases, with 6 bases left in between. The CDR3 extends over 11 amino acids.

The chain couples TRBV20-1 to TRBJ2-7; 8 nucleotides agree with TRBD2. CDR3 length: 13 residues. The V and J ends lost 1 base and 6 bases, in that order; junction bases with no gene match: 5. Germline V gene sequence: CDR1 DFQATT, CDR2 SNEGSKA (reference sequence). The CDR3 nucleotides are TGCAGTGCTAGAGGCCCGGGAGGGGGCGAGCAGTACTTC. Translated: CSARGPGGGEQYF.